Sequencing of this TCR beta chain was carried out in a study of PD-1 blockade in classical Hodgkin lymphoma. The data were produced by immunoSEQ multiplex PCR, yet TCRdb's version contains in-frame clones alone and is incomplete. In the table there are around 25,000 clones, around 94% of which are singletons. Germline CDR1 is SGHRS and CDR2 is YFSETQ. The V gene lost 3 bases and the J gene lost 5 bases, with 8 bases spanning the gap. The CDR3 length is 12 residues. Time point denoted: newly diagnosed, previously untreated cHL patient sample. Comparators were PBMCs taken from newly diagnosed, untreated classical Hodgkin lymphoma.

The receptor's source is a human donor with classical Hodgkin lymphoma. The sample comprised peripheral blood mononuclear cells (PBMCs). The chain carries TRBV5-1 and TRBJ2-5, with D perhaps TRBD2 (6 bases). This chain's CDR3 is CASSSEGETQYF. CDR3 nucleotides: TGCGCCAGCAGCTCGGAGGGGGAGACCCAGTACTTC. Variable domain in full (rest from reference TRBV5-1 and TRBJ2-5): KAGVTQTPRYLIKTRGQQVTLSCSPISGHRSVSWYQQTPGQGLQFLFEYFSETQRNKGNFPGRFSGRQFSNSRSEMNVSTLELGDSALYLCASSSEGETQYFGPGTRLLVL.